Below are 3 T cell receptor beta chains sequenced from a single sample in a study of CD8+ T cells in alopecia areata. Sequencing relied on a cDNA template that was reverse transcribed from extracted RNA. Sequencing was performed with immunoSEQ multiplex PCR; in TCRdb, only in-frame clones are kept and a portion is missing. The sample holds about 130,000 clones; roughly 61% are singletons and the top ten take under 6.5%. Sequenced material: CD4+ T cells sorted from blood, taken at week 0. The receptors derive from a human donor with alopecia areata.

V and J are TRBV29-1 and TRBJ2-1, with a tentative D call TRBD1 (5 bases). The V gene lost 2 bases and the J gene lost 0 bases, with 8 bases spanning the gap. This CDR3 has 14 residues. Germline values: CDR1 SQVTM, CDR2 ANQGSEA. CDR3 DNA: TGCAGCGTTGAAAGGGGAACCTCCTACAATGAGCAGTTCTTC. This encodes CSVERGTSYNEQFF.

This clone was seen only a few times. This chain uses TRBV5-1 with TRBJ1-2; no definite D call. From germline, CDR1 is SGHRS and CDR2 YFSETQ. Trimming took off 4 bases at V and 6 bases at J, with 10 bases between the two ends. This CDR3 region has 12 residues. Here the CDR3 reads CASSLGTNGYTF. Written as DNA, the CDR3 is TGCGCCAGCAGCCTGGGTACCAATGGCTACACCTTC.

This chain joins TRBV4-1 and TRBJ1-6; tentative D call: TRBD1 (6 bases). The CDR3 length is 15 residues. Trimming removed 0 bases from V and 7 bases from J, with 10 bases in between. Germline CDR1 MGHRA, CDR2 YSYEKL. CDR3 residues: CASSQEVGHNSPLHF. CDR3 sequence (DNA): TGCGCCAGCAGCCAAGAGGTGGGACACAATTCACCCCTCCACTTT.